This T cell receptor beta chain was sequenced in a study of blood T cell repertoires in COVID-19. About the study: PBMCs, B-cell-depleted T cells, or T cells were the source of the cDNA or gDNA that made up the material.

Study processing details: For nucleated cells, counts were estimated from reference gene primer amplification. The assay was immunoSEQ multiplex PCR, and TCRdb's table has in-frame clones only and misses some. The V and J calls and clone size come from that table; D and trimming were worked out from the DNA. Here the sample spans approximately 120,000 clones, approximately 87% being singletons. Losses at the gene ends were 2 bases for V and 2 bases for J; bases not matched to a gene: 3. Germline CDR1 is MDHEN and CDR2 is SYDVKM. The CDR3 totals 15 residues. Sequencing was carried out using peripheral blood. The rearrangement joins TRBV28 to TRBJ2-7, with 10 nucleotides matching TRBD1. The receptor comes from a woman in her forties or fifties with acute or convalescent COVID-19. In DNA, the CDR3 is TGTGCCAGCAGTTTACCGACAGGGGGCGCCTACGAGCAGTACTTC. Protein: CASSLPTGGAYEQYF.